The 24 T cell receptor beta chains below were found in one sample sequenced in a study of CD8+ T cells in alopecia areata. After isolation, RNA underwent reverse transcription to generate cDNA as the sequencing template. The protocol was immunoSEQ multiplex PCR, while the TCRdb copy is restricted to in-frame clones and leaves out a portion. In the table there are under 150,000 clones, roughly 80% of which are singletons. Treatment of the sample: oral pan-JAK inhibitor, 5-10 mg twice daily. Here the sequenced sample was CD8+ T cells sorted from blood, taken at week 4, from a patient treated with tofacitinib. These receptors all come from a human donor with alopecia areata.

The chain joins TRBV7-6 to TRBJ2-5; no firm D call. Germline V gives CDR1 SGHVS, CDR2 FNYEAQ. The CDR3 extends over 14 amino acids. V was shortened by 0 bases and J by 4 bases, with 9 bases between the two germline ends. The CDR3 sequence: CASSLAAFGETQYF. CDR3 coding DNA: TGTGCCAGCAGCTTAGCGGCTTTCGGAGAGACCCAGTACTTC. Using reference TRBV7-6 and TRBJ2-5 for the parts outside the CDR3, the full variable domain is GAGVSQSPRYKVTKRGQDVALRCDPISGHVSLYWYRQALGQGPEFLTYFNYEAQQDKSGLPNDRFSAERPEGSISTLTIQRTEQRDSAMYRCASSLAAFGETQYFGPGTRLLVL.

CDR3 nucleotide sequence: TGCGCCAGCAGCCGAGCGGGGACAGGGGTAGGAGAGACCCAGTACTTC. Translated, it gives CASSRAGTGVGETQYF. This chain connects TRBV4-1 to TRBJ2-5; 10 bases line up with TRBD1. The CDR3 loop spans 16 amino acids. V lost 4 bases and J lost 4; bases outside the gene matches: 9. Germline V CDR1 and CDR2: MGHRA, YSYEKL.

This clone appeared once. CDR3 region: CASSVGLYTGELFF. CDR3 nucleotide sequence: TGTGCCAGCAGTGTGGGCCTTTACACCGGGGAGCTGTTTTTT. The V gene is TRBV27, the J gene TRBJ2-2, with D unclear. This CDR3 spans 14 amino acids. V was pared by 5 bases and J by 3 bases, with 10 bases between. Germline assignment: CDR1 MNHEY and CDR2 SMNVEV (reference sequence).

The genes are TRBV29-1 and TRBJ2-7; possibly TRBD2 for D (6 bases). Per germline, CDR1 SQVTM and CDR2 ANQGSEA. The germline V and J ends were trimmed by 7 bases and 5 bases, with 15 bases remaining between them. CDR3 size: 12 residues. The CDR3 region has the DNA TGCAGCGCAATTCTGGAGGGCCACGAGCAGTACTTC. As protein: CSAILEGHEQYF.

The sample holds a few counts of this clone. V gene TRBV27 combines with J gene TRBJ1-5; D may be TRBD1 (6 bases). CDR3 length: 15 amino acids. The germline V gene has CDR1 MNHEY and CDR2 SMNVEV (reference sequence). Trimming shortened V by 5 bases and J by 0 bases, and 11 bases separated the two germline ends. DNA for the CDR3: TGTGCCAGCAGTCCGACAGGTAATAGCAATCAGCCCCAGCATTTT. Translation: CASSPTGNSNQPQHF.

In its sample, this clone was seen once. This chain links TRBV15 with TRBJ1-5, with TRBD1 identical over 7 bases. V shed 5 bases, J shed 2 bases, and the junction held 6 bases outside the gene matches. Per the germline V gene, CDR1 is LNHNV and CDR2 is YYDKDF (reference sequence). This CDR3 has 15 residues. The CDR3 nucleotides are TGTGCCACCAGCCCAAGGACAGGCGGCAATCAGCCCCAGCATTTT. Its translation is CATSPRTGGNQPQHF.

V usage is TRBV7-2 and J usage is TRBJ2-3, with D possibly called TRBD1 or TRBD2 (6 bases each). Germline V lookup: CDR1 SGHTA, CDR2 FQGNSA. CDR3 length equals 15 residues. The V end lost 6 bases, the J end lost 2 bases, and 15 bases lay between the germline ends. The CDR3 spells CASSRPRGPTDTQYF. In DNA, the CDR3 is TGTGCCAGCAGTCGCCCCCGGGGGCCCACAGATACGCAGTATTTT. The complete variable domain, with remaining parts taken from reference TRBV7-2 and TRBJ2-3, reads GAGVSQSPSNKVTEKGKDVELRCDPISGHTALYWYRQSLGQGLEFLIYFQGNSAPDKSGLPSDRFSAERTGGSVSTLTIQRTQQEDSAVYLCASSRPRGPTDTQYFGPGTRLTVL.

This clone was observed a single time. This chain connects TRBV25-1 to TRBJ2-7; D call uncertain. Germline V CDR1 and CDR2: MGHDK, SYGVNS. The CDR3 totals 13 residues. With 6 bases removed from V and 1 base from J, the gap between germline ends came to 10 bases. CDR3: CASSGRISYEQYF. The CDR3 nucleotides read TGTGCCAGCAGCGGACGGATTTCCTACGAGCAGTACTTC.

This sequence joins TRBV13 and TRBJ1-6; no clear D gene. CDR3 length equals 13 residues. Trimming pared 0 bases from V and 5 bases from J, leaving 2 bases between. CDR1 and CDR2 from the germline V gene are PRHDT and FYEKMQ (reference sequence). CDR3: CASSLGDNSPLHF. CDR3 coding DNA: TGTGCCAGCAGCTTAGGGGATAATTCACCCCTCCACTTT. Variable domain in full (rest from reference TRBV13 and TRBJ1-6): AAGVIQSPRHLIKEKRETATLKCYPIPRHDTVYWYQQGPGQDPQFLISFYEKMQSDKGSIPDRFSAQQFSDYHSELNMSSLELGDSALYFCASSLGDNSPLHFGNGTRLTVT.

The chain links TRBV19 to TRBJ2-6; D is unresolved. The CDR3 totals 17 residues. V dropped 7 bases and J dropped 1 base, with 17 bases sitting between them. Germline V gives CDR1 LNHDA, CDR2 SQIVND (reference sequence). The CDR3 loop reads CASTPGVGGSGANVLTF. In DNA form, the CDR3 reads TGTGCCAGTACCCCGGGCGTGGGCGGTTCTGGGGCCAACGTCCTGACTTTC.

This chain links TRBV9 with TRBJ2-1; D might be TRBD1 or TRBD2, each matching 5 bases. This CDR3 is built from 17 residues. CDR1 and CDR2 from the germline V gene are SGDLS and YYNGEE. V lost 1 base, J lost 3 bases, and 17 bases lay in between. CDR3 in amino acids: CASSVQGGQENYNEQFF. The CDR3 DNA follows: TGTGCCAGCAGCGTACAGGGCGGGCAGGAGAACTACAATGAGCAGTTCTTC. The entire variable domain, with the rest obtained from reference TRBV9 and TRBJ2-1, is as follows: DSGVTQTPKHLITATGQRVTLRCSPRSGDLSVYWYQQSLDQGLQFLIQYYNGEERAKGNILERFSAQQFPDLHSELNLSSLELGDSALYFCASSVQGGQENYNEQFFGPGTRLTVL.

The rearrangement uses TRBV5-6 and TRBJ2-1; TRBD1 might be the D (6 bases). Germline V gene data show CDR1 as SGHDT and CDR2 as YYEEEE. V was cut by 4 bases and J by 9 bases, with 17 bases left in between. CDR3 length equals 14 residues. The CDR3 bases are TGTGCCAGCAGCCCCCAGGGACATTTTGTTGAGCAGTTCTTC. This encodes CASSPQGHFVEQFF.

This rearrangement joins TRBV7-3 to TRBJ2-5; 12 bases map to TRBD2. The CDR3 contains 15 residues. The germline CDR1 and CDR2 sequences are SGHTA and FQGTGA. V lost 5 bases and J lost 5; bases outside the gene matches: 6. The CDR3 bases are TGTGCCAGCAGCCCTAGCGGGGGGGCACGGGAGACCCAGTACTTC. Protein product: CASSPSGGARETQYF.

This chain joins TRBV7-2 and TRBJ1-6, with D uncertain. Germline CDR1 SGHTA, CDR2 FQGNSA. The CDR3 runs 18 residues. V gave up 2 bases and J gave up 0 bases, with 14 bases separating them. CDR3 amino acids: CASSLRPVFSSYNSPLHF. The CDR3 region has the DNA TGTGCCAGCAGCTTACGTCCAGTTTTTAGCTCCTATAATTCACCCCTCCACTTT.

This chain links TRBV13 with TRBJ1-1; 10 bases align to TRBD1. Germline V gene sequence: CDR1 PRHDT, CDR2 FYEKMQ (reference sequence). Trimming at V came to 0 bases and at J to 5 bases, leaving 9 bases not matched to a gene. The CDR3 loop spans 17 amino acids. The CDR3 DNA reads TGTGCCAGCAGCTTAGGGACAGGGGGCGCGAGGGAGACTGAAGCTTTCTTT. The encoded protein is CASSLGTGGARETEAFF.

This chain uses TRBV6-5 with TRBJ2-3, with D perhaps TRBD2 (5 bases). V lost 2 bases to trimming and J lost 2 bases, with 11 bases between them. The CDR3 extends over 15 amino acids. Germline loops: CDR1 MNHEY, CDR2 SVGAGI. The CDR3 loop is CASSYDPGNTDTQYF. The CDR3 coding sequence is TGTGCCAGCAGTTACGACCCGGGGAACACAGATACGCAGTATTTT.

In DNA, the CDR3 is TGTGCCAGAAGCTTGGAGATTGACAAGGGGGCCTACGAGCAGTACTTC. Translated, it gives CARSLEIDKGAYEQYF. The chain employs TRBV5-3 and TRBJ2-7, with TRBD1 as a possible D gene (6 bases). TRBV5-3 is placed among ORFs of uncertain function. Trimming shortened V by 0 bases and J by 2 bases, and 15 bases separated the two germline ends. The CDR3 totals 16 residues.

This clone was observed once. This chain connects TRBV4-1 to TRBJ1-4, with no clear D. The CDR3 contains 15 residues. CDR1 and CDR2 from the germline V gene are MGHRA and YSYEKL. Trimming pared 1 base from V and 6 bases from J, leaving 12 bases between. DNA of the CDR3: TGCGCCAGCAGCCAAGTGGGTCAGTTCCATGAAAAACTGTTTTTT. Residues: CASSQVGQFHEKLFF.

The genes are TRBV14 and TRBJ2-3, with D hard to call. This CDR3 has 15 residues. From germline, CDR1 is SGHDN and CDR2 FVKESK. The ends were cut back, 0 bases at V and 2 bases at J, with 9 bases in the middle. Written as DNA, the CDR3 is TGTGCCAGCAGCCAAGATCTGAGATCCACAGATACGCAGTATTTT. The encoded protein is CASSQDLRSTDTQYF.

The genes are TRBV5-4 and TRBJ2-3, with 14 bases fitting TRBD2. This CDR3 has 15 amino acids. The V gene's germline CDR1 is SGHNT and CDR2 YYREEE (reference sequence). The trim removed 4 bases at V and 5 bases at J, leaving 3 bases unmatched. CDR3 bases: TGTGCCAGCAGCACCGGGACTAGCGGGGGAGATACGCAGTATTTT. It codes for CASSTGTSGGDTQYF.

To note about this clone: Compared with germline, one end of the junction differs, possibly owing to a read error. The chain is built from TRBV5-1 and TRBJ2-1; no definite D call. Germline V gene data show CDR1 as SGHRS and CDR2 as YFSETQ. The CDR3 runs to 14 residues. CDR3 residues: CASSLARSFNEQFF. The CDR3 DNA sequence: TGCGCCAGCAGCTTGGCCCGGTCCTTCAATGAGCAGTTCTTC.

The chain couples TRBV7-9 to TRBJ1-2; D ambiguous. This CDR3 contains 14 residues. V was cut by 7 bases and J by 7 bases, with 19 bases left in between. Germline values: CDR1 SEHNR, CDR2 FQNEAQ (reference sequence). CDR3 protein: CASIGLPVSGGYTF. CDR3 in DNA: TGTGCCAGCATCGGCTTACCCGTGAGCGGTGGCTACACCTTC. The full variable domain, its missing parts supplied by reference TRBV7-9 and TRBJ1-2, is DTGVSQNPRHKITKRGQNVTFRCDPISEHNRLYWYRQTLGQGPEFLTYFQNEAQLEKSRLLSDRFSAERPKGSFSTLEIQRTEQGDSAMYLCASIGLPVSGGYTFGSGTRLTVV.

CDR3 nucleotides: TGTGCCAGCAGTTACCCCCCGACAGTAAACTATTCACCCCTCCACTTT. It yields the protein CASSYPPTVNYSPLHF. This chain uses TRBV6-5 with TRBJ1-6, with D possibly being TRBD1 (5 bases). The CDR3 totals 16 residues. Germline V gives CDR1 MNHEY, CDR2 SVGAGI. Trimming took off 2 bases at V and 8 bases at J, with 16 bases between the two ends.

The V call is TRBV7-8, the J call TRBJ2-7; TRBD2 aligns across 8 bases. The CDR3 covers 14 residues. After removal of 4 bases from V and 3 bases from J, the junction contained 5 bases not matched to a gene. CDR1 is SGHVS, CDR2 FQNEAQ, per germline. The chain's CDR3 is CASSSGLEFYEQYF. For the CDR3, the DNA is TGTGCCAGCAGCTCGGGACTAGAATTCTACGAGCAGTACTTC.